The 13 T cell receptor beta chains below come from one sample, sequenced in a study of molecular identifiers for immune sequencing clone quantification. From the PCR reads, TCRdb called clonotypes with MiXCR, one entry per CDR3 protein. The table includes some 680,000 distinct CDR3 sequences, approximately 24% detected once. Sequenced material: naive CD8+ T cells from blood, with Jurkat cell RNA spiked in. The sample's subset: FACS-sorted CD8+CD4-CCR7+CD45RA+ naive T cells. These receptors were taken from a human donor in good health. Some libraries in this study had Jurkat cell RNA spiked in.

This clonotype was recorded a few times. This chain uses TRBV12-3 or TRBV12-4 with TRBJ2-3; D gene unclear. Trimming took off 2 bases at V and 4 bases at J, with 16 bases between the two ends. This CDR3 region has 16 residues. CDR3 amino acids: CASSLSVPPRADTQYF. The CDR3 DNA is TGTGCCAGCAGTTTATCTGTCCCCCCTCGAGCAGATACGCAGTATTTT.

This chain joins TRBV6-2 or TRBV6-3 and TRBJ2-3; D is undetermined. CDR3 length: 13 amino acids. Germline CDR1 reads MNHEY; CDR2 reads SVGEGT. Between the trimmed V and J ends, which lost 2 bases and 5 bases, there was a span of 8 bases. CDR3 sequence: CASSYILLDTQYF. The DNA of the CDR3 is TGTGCCAGCAGTTACATTTTGTTAGATACGCAGTATTTT.

The chain has TRBV9 and TRBJ1-3; D remains ambiguous. The V gene's germline CDR1 is SGDLS and CDR2 YYNGEE. V gave up 3 bases and J gave up 0 bases, with 10 bases separating them. The CDR3 loop spans 15 amino acids. CDR3 bases: TGTGCCAGCAGCGGAATTAGTTCCTCTGGAAACACCATATATTTT. Protein: CASSGISSSGNTIYF.

The table lists this clonotype with many counts. The V and J genes are TRBV4-3 and TRBJ1-1; D is undetermined. Trimming took 0 bases from V and 5 from J, leaving 10 bases between them. Looked up from germline, CDR1 is LGHNA and CDR2 is YSLEER. This CDR3 is 14 amino acids long. In nucleotides, the CDR3 is TGCGCCAGCAGCCAAGATTGGGGATGGACTGAAGCTTTCTTT. Encoded protein: CASSQDWGWTEAFF.

On this clonotype itself: Possible read error: a much larger clone is one base away. CDR3 nucleotide sequence: TGTGCCAGCAGCCCCGGGACTCTCAGCACAGATACGCAGTATTTT. Translating it yields CASSPGTLSTDTQYF. This chain connects TRBV11-2 to TRBJ2-3; tentative D call: TRBD2 (6 bases). The CDR3 runs to 15 residues. Germline CDR1 reads SGHAT; CDR2 reads FQNNGV. Trimming cost V 5 bases and J 0 bases, with 12 bases left between them.

This clonotype appeared many times. The gene calls are TRBV4-1 and TRBJ2-7; D unresolved. Trimming stripped 10 bases from V and 0 bases from J, with 13 bases between. The CDR3 has 13 residues. Germline V gene lookup returns CDR1 MGHRA and CDR2 YSYEKL. CDR3 DNA sequence: TGCGCCACCCGGGCCCCGAGCTCCTACGAGCAGTACTTC. Translating gives CATRAPSSYEQYF.

The CDR3 coding sequence is TGTGCCAGCAGCCAAGGGTCCTTATACGAGCAGTACTTC. Its translation: CASSQGSLYEQYF. The chain joins TRBV3-1 to TRBJ2-7; D is unclear. Germline V gene data show CDR1 as LGHDT and CDR2 as YNNKEL (reference sequence). Trimming took off 1 base at V and 4 bases at J, with 8 bases between the two ends. The CDR3 totals 13 residues.

This clonotype has ten or more counts. V is TRBV21-1 and J is TRBJ2-7; the table's D call of TRBD1 was not tested on the DNA. TRBV21-1 is tagged as a pseudogene. This CDR3 comprises 13 residues. The CDR3 DNA sequence: TGTGCCACCCTAAGGACAGGGTCGCACGAGCAGTACTTC. Its translation: CATLRTGSHEQYF.

CDR3 sequence (DNA): TGTGCCCGCGGGTATCTTACCGTCTCACCTAATGAAAAACTGTTTTTT. This encodes CARGYLTVSPNEKLFF. The genes are TRBV7-6 and TRBJ1-4; D gene uncertain. V was trimmed by 11 bases and J by 3 bases, leaving 22 bases between them. CDR3 length: 16 amino acids. Germline V gene lookup returns CDR1 SGHVS and CDR2 FNYEAQ.

On this clonotype: Given a much more abundant clone one base away, this may be a read error. The CDR3 does not close with the conserved phenylalanine or tryptophan, likely indicating a read error. V gene TRBV28 combines with J gene TRBJ1-2, with D tentatively TRBD1 (5 bases). With 7 bases removed from V and 1 base from J, the gap between germline ends came to 13 bases. CDR3 size: 14 residues. Germline lookup yields CDR1 MDHEN and CDR2 SYDVKM. The CDR3 loop reads CASIGGRSNYGYTS. CDR3 coding DNA: TGTGCCAGCATCGGGGGGAGAAGTAACTATGGCTACACCTCC.

This clonotype was observed at least ten times. The rearrangement joins TRBV5-1 to TRBJ2-5; TRBD2 matches at 8 bases. The germline V gene encodes CDR1 SGHRS and CDR2 YFSETQ. The CDR3 covers 14 residues. After removal of 7 bases from V and 3 bases from J, the junction contained 8 bases not matched to a gene. CDR3 nucleotide sequence: TGCGCCAGCGAGGGGAGTAGCGGGAAAGAGACCCAGTACTTC. This sequence encodes CASEGSSGKETQYF.

As regards this clonotype: A read error may be the cause here, since a much bigger clone is one base away. The final CDR3 position lacks the conserved phenylalanine or tryptophan, pointing to a likely read error. The chain has TRBV30 and TRBJ1-1; TRBD1 is a possible D gene (5 bases). Germline CDR1 and CDR2: GTSNPN and SVGIG (reference sequence). The CDR3 is 14 residues long. V lost 5 bases, J lost 3 bases, and 16 bases lay in between. CDR3 sequence: CAWEPFLGDTEAFS. The CDR3 DNA follows: TGTGCCTGGGAACCGTTCCTAGGGGACACTGAAGCTTTCTCT.

The V and J genes are TRBV7-6 and TRBJ2-5, with D tentatively TRBD1 (5 bases). The CDR3 contains 14 residues. V shed 1 base and J shed 4 bases, with 10 bases lying between them. CDR1 is SGHVS, CDR2 FNYEAQ, per germline. CDR3 bases: TGTGCCAGCAGCTTAGTGGGAAGGGGAGAGACCCAGTACTTC. Translated, it gives CASSLVGRGETQYF.